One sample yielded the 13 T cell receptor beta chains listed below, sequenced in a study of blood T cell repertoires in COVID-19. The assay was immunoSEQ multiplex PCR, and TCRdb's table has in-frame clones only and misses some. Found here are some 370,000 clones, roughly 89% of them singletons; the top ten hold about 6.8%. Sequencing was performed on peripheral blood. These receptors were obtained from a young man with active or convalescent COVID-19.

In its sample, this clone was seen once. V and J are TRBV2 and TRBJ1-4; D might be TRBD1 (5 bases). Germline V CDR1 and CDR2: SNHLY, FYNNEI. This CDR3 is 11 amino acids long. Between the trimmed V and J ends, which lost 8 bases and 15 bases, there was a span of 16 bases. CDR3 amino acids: CASQEGVMLFF. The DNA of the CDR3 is TGTGCCAGCCAAGAAGGGGTAATGTTGTTTTTT. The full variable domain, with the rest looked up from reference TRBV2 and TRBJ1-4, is EPEVTQTPSHQVTQMGQEVILRCVPISNHLYFYWYRQILGQKVEFLVSFYNNEISEKSEIFDDQFSVERPDGSNFTLKIRSTKLEDSAMYFCASQEGVMLFFGSGTQLSVL.

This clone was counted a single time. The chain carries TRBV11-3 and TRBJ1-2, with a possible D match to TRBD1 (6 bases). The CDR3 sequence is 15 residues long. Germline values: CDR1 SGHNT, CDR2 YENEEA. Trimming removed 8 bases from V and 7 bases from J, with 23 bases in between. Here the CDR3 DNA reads TGTGCCAGCCCTCCTATGGCGGGGGCGAGGGGTGGCTACACCTTC. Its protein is CASPPMAGARGGYTF.

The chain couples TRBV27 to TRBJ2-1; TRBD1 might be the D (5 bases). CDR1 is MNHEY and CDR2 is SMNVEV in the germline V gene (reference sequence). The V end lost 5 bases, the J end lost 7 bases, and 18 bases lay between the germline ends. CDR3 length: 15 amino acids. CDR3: CASSIRGSLGNEQFF. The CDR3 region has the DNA TGTGCCAGCAGTATAAGGGGCTCCTTGGGAAATGAGCAGTTCTTC.

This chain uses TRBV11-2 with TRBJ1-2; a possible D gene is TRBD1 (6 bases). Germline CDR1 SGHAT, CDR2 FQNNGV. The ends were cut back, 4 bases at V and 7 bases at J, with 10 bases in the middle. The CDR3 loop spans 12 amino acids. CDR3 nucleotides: TGTGCCAGCAGCTCGGGACATCGTGGCTACACCTTC. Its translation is CASSSGHRGYTF.

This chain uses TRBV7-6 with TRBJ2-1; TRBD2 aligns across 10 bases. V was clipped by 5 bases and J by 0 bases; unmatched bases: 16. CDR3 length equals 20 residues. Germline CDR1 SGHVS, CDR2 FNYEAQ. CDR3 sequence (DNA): TGTGCCAGCAGCCCTAAACCGGGACTAGCGAAGGGGAGCTCCTACAATGAGCAGTTCTTC. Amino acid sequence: CASSPKPGLAKGSSYNEQFF.

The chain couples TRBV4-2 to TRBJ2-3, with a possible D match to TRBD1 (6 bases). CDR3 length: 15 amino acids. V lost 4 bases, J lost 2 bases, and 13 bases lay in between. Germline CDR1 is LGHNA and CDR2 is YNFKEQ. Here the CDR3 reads CASSPPRDTTDTQYF. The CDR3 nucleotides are TGTGCCAGCAGCCCACCCCGGGACACCACAGATACGCAGTATTTT.

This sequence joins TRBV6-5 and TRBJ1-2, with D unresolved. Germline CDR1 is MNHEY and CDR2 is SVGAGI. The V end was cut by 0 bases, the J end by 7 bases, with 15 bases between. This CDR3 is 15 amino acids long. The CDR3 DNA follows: TGTGCCAGCAGTTACTCTCCAAATACTTACGGTGGCTACACCTTC. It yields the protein CASSYSPNTYGGYTF.

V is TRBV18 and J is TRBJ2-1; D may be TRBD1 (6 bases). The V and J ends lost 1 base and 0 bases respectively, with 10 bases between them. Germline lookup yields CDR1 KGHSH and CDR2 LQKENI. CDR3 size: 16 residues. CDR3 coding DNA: TGTGCCAGCTCACCACTAACAGGGAGCTCCTACAATGAGCAGTTCTTC. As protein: CASSPLTGSSYNEQFF. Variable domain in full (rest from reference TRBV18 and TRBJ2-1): NAGVMQNPRHLVRRRGQEARLRCSPMKGHSHVYWYRQLPEEGLKFMVYLQKENIIDESGMPKERFSAEFPKEGPSILRIQQVVRGDSAAYFCASSPLTGSSYNEQFFGPGTRLTVL.

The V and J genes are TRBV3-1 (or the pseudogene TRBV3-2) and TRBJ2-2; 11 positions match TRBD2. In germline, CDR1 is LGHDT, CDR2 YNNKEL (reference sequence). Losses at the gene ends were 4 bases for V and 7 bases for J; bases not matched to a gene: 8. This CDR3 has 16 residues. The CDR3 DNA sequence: TGTGCCAGCAGCCCTCGACTAGCGGGGCCAGACGGGGAGCTGTTTTTT. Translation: CASSPRLAGPDGELFF.

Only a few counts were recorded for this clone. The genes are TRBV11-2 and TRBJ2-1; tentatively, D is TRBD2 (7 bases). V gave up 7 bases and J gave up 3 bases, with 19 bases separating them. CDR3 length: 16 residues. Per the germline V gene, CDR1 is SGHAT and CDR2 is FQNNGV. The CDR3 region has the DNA TGTGCCAGCACCGTCGCGACTAGGGGGGGCTACAATGAGCAGTTCTTC. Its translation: CASTVATRGGYNEQFF.

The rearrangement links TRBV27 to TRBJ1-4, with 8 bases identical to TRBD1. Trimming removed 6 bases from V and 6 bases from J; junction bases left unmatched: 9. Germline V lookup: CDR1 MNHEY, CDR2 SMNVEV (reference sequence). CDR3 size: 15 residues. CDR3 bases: TGTGCCAGCAGCTACCTAAACAGGGGGGATGAAAAACTGTTTTTT. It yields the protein CASSYLNRGDEKLFF.

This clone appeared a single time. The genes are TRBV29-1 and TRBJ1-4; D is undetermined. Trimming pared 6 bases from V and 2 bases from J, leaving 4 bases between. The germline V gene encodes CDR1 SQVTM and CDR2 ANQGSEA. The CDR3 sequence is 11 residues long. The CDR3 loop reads CSVETNEKLFF. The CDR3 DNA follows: TGCAGCGTCGAGACTAATGAAAAACTGTTTTTT.

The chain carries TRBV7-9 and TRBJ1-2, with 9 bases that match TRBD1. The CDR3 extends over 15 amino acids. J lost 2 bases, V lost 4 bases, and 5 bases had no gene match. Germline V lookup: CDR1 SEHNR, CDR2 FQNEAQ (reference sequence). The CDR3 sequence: CASSSRQGGNYGYTF. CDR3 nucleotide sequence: TGTGCCAGCAGCTCCCGACAGGGGGGAAACTATGGCTACACCTTC.